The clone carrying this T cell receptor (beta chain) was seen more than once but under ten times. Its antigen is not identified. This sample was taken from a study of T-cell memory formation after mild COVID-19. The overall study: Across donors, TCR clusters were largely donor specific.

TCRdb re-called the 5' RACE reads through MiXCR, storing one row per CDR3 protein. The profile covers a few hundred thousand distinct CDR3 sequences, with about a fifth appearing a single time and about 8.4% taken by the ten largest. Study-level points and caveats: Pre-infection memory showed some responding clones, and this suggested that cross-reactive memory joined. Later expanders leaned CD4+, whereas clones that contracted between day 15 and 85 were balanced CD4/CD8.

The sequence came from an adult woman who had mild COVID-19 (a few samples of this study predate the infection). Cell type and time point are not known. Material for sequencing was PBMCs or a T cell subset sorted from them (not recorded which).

The CDR3 here is CASSLAPLNTEAFF. CDR3 bases: TGTGCCAGCAGCTTAGCCCCGCTTAACACTGAAGCTTTCTTT. J is TRBJ1-1 and V is TRBV7-8; D not resolved. Between the trimmed V and J ends, which lost 0 bases and 2 bases, there was a span of 7 bases. This CDR3 comprises 14 residues. Germline CDR1 is SGHVS and CDR2 is FQNEAQ.